A selection of T cell receptor beta chains follows, all from one sample in a study of cytomegalovirus exposure and HLA in healthy donors. This table comes from immunoSEQ multiplex PCR, and its TCRdb copy is limited to in-frame clones, with some not included. The repertoire has some 130,000 clones, around four fifths of them found once; the top ten carry 1.5%. The sample was PBMCs. Every receptor here comes from a man aged 40-49 years in good health and CMV-seronegative. The CDR3 runs from the conserved cysteine through the conserved F or W. The D gene is left open where the match is weak. The size entry is marked missing in some rows and otherwise reads once, few, many or a size class.

clone_size | j_call | d_call | cdr3_length | v_call | cdr3_nt | cdr3_aa
once | TRBJ2-3 | TRBD2 | 17 | TRBV5-1 | TGCGCCAGCAGCCCTGGGACTAGCGGGGGGTTTACAGATACGCAGTATTTT | CASSPGTSGGFTDTQYF
. | TRBJ2-5 | TRBD1 | 15 | TRBV7-9 | TGTGCCAGCAGCTTAGTTGGACAGGGGAAGGAGACCCAGTACTTC | CASSLVGQGKETQYF
. | TRBJ2-7 | TRBD2 | 14 | TRBV28 | TGTGCCAGCATGGCGGGAGGTGTTTACCACGAGCAGTACTTC | CASMAGGVYHEQYF
once | TRBJ1-4 | TRBD1 | 13 | TRBV7-6 | TGTGCCAGCAGCTTGGGGACAGCGGAAAAACTGTTTTTT | CASSLGTAEKLFF
. | TRBJ2-3 | TRBD1 | 15 | TRBV10-3 | TGTGCCATCAGTGGACAGGGTCCTCCCACAGATACGCAGTATTTT | CAISGQGPPTDTQYF
once | TRBJ1-3 | . | 15 | TRBV6-1 | TGTGCCAGCAGTGCGGACAGTACCTCTGGAAACACCATATATTTT | CASSADSTSGNTIYF
. | TRBJ2-7 | . | 14 | TRBV2 | TGTGCCAGCAGTCGGGACTTAAGCTCCTACGAGCAGTACTTC | CASSRDLSSYEQYF
few | TRBJ2-5 | . | 13 | TRBV6-1 | TGTGCCAGCAGTGCAGAGGTCCGGGTCCTCATGGACTTC | CASSAEVRVLMDF
once | TRBJ2-1 | . | 14 | TRBV6-6 | TGTGCCAGCAGTGGTGTGCCCACTCACAATGAGCAGTTCTTC | CASSGVPTHNEQFF
once | TRBJ2-1 | TRBD2 | 15 | TRBV5-1 | TGCGCCAGCAGCTTGGTAGTAGCGGGAGATCATGAGCAGTTCTTC | CASSLVVAGDHEQFF
. | TRBJ2-7 | TRBD2 | 16 | TRBV19 | TGTGCCAGTAGTATAGGGCCAGCGGGAGCCCCCTACGAGCAGTACTTC | CASSIGPAGAPYEQYF
. | TRBJ2-5 | . | 13 | TRBV7-3 | TGTGCCAGCAGCTTAACGAGGGGGGAGACCCAGTACTTC | CASSLTRGETQYF
. | TRBJ1-3 | TRBD1 | 14 | TRBV30 | TGTGCCTGGAGTAAGGGGGCGACTGGAAACACCATATATTTT | CAWSKGATGNTIYF
. | TRBJ2-5 | . | 16 | TRBV9 | TGTGCCAGCAGCGTAGGGGCCCAGGACAACCAAGAGACCCAGTACTTC | CASSVGAQDNQETQYF
. | TRBJ2-3 | . | 16 | TRBV28 | TGTGCCAGCAGTTTAACTCCGGGGGTTAGCACAGATACGCAGTATTTT | CASSLTPGVSTDTQYF
. | TRBJ2-7 | . | 15 | TRBV21-1 | TGTGCCAGCAGCCCGATCCGGGACAGGGAAAACGAGCAGTACTTC | CASSPIRDRENEQYF
. | TRBJ2-5 | . | 15 | TRBV21-1 | TGTGCCAGCAGCAAGTCGGGACAAGAACAAGAGACCCAGTACTTC | CASSKSGQEQETQYF
. | TRBJ1-4 | . | 16 | TRBV5-1 | TGCGCCAGCAGCTTGGGGCTCTGGCAGTTTAATGAAAAACTGTTTTTT | CASSLGLWQFNEKLFF
. | TRBJ1-3 | . | 16 | TRBV4-3 | TGCGCCAGCAGCCAAGATGCGGATATTACGGGAAACACCATATATTTT | CASSQDADITGNTIYF
. | TRBJ2-2 | . | 16 | TRBV14 | TGTGCCAGCAGCAAAGGACAGATCACGAACACCGGGGAGCTGTTTTTT | CASSKGQITNTGELFF
. | TRBJ1-2 | TRBD1 | 15 | TRBV15 | TGTGCCACCAGCAGAGATCGGACAGGGGGTCGTGGCTACACCTTC | CATSRDRTGGRGYTF
once | TRBJ1-1 | . | 12 | TRBV6-6 | TGTGCCAGCAGTAAGCCAAACACTGAAGCTTTCTTT | CASSKPNTEAFF